This T cell receptor (beta chain) was sequenced in a study of T cells in Graves' hyperthyroidism and ophthalmopathy. RNA transcripts were the template for amplifying TCR beta CDR3 regions. The primer set for the first-round RT-PCR of the TCR CDR3 was HTBI. TCRdb reprocessed the multiplex PCR reads with MiXCR, giving one entry per CDR3 protein. The profile covers a few hundred thousand distinct CDR3 sequences, with more than 14% appearing a single time and 13% taken by the ten largest. This clonotype appeared a few times. A much bigger clone sits one base away, suggesting this may be a read error. Specimen: blood. The receptor was isolated from a woman aged 40 to 50 with Graves' hyperthyroidism that later progressed to Graves' ophthalmopathy.

CDR3 nucleotides: TGCGCCAGCTGGGGCCCCGACGGCGAGCAGTTCTTC. It yields the protein CASWGPDGEQFF. The V and J genes are TRBV5-1 and TRBJ2-1, with TRBD1 as a possible D gene (5 bases). Trimming removed 7 bases from V and 10 bases from J, with 15 bases in between. CDR3 size: 12 residues. CDR1 and CDR2 from the germline V gene are SGHRS and YFSETQ.